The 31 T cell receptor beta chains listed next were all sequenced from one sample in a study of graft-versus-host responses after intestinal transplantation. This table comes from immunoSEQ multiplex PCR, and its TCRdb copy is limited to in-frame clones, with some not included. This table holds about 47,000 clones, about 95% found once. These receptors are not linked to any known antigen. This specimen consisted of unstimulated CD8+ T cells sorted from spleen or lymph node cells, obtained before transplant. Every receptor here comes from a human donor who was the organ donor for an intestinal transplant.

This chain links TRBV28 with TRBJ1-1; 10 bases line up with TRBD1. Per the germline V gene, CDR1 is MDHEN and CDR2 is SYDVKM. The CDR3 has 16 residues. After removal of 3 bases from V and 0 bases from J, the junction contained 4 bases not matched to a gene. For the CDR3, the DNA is TGTGCCAGCAGTTTCCGGGACAGGGGTATGAACACTGAAGCTTTCTTT. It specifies CASSFRDRGMNTEAFF.

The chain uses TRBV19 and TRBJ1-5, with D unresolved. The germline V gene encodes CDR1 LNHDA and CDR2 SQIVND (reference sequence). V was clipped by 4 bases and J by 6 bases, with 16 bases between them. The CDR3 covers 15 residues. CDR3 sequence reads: CASSTHLSSRQPQHF. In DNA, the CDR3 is TGTGCCAGTAGTACCCACCTCAGCTCGCGTCAGCCCCAGCATTTT.

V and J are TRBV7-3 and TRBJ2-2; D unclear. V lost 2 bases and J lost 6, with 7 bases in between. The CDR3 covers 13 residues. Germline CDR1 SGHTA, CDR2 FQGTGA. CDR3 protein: CASSLDLAGELFF. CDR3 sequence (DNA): TGTGCCAGCAGCTTAGATTTGGCCGGGGAGCTGTTTTTT.

The CDR3 DNA reads TGTGCCAGCGGATCACCTTCCTACGAGCAGTACTTC. Translating it yields CASGSPSYEQYF. The chain is built from TRBV11-3 and TRBJ2-7; D unresolved. Per the germline V gene, CDR1 is SGHNT and CDR2 is YENEEA. This CDR3 is 12 amino acids long. Between the trimmed V and J ends, which lost 8 bases and 1 base, there was a span of 9 bases.

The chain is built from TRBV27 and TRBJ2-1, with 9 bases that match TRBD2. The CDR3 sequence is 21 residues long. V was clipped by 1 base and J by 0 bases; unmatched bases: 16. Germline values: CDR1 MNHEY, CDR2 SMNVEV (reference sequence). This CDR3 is CASSLFVIGRGGRSSYNEQFF. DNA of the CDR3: TGTGCCAGCAGTTTATTTGTAATTGGGCGGGGGGGCCGGAGCTCCTACAATGAGCAGTTCTTC.

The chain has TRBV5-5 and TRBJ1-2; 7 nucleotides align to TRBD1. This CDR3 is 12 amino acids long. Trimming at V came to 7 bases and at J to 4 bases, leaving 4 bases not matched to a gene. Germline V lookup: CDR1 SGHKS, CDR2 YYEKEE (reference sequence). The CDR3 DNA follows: TGTGCCAGCGGGGACAGTCTCTATGGCTACACCTTC. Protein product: CASGDSLYGYTF.

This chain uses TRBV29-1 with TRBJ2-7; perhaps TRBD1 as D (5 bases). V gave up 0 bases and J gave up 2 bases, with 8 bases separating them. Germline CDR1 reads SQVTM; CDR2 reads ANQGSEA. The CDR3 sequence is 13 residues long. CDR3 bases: TGCAGCGTTGAAGATGCAGGGACCTACGAGCAGTACTTC. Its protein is CSVEDAGTYEQYF.

The CDR3 DNA sequence: TGTGCCAGCGTCAGCCCCCGGGACTACGAGCAGTACTTC. It yields the protein CASVSPRDYEQYF. This chain uses TRBV28 with TRBJ2-7, with D tentatively TRBD2 (5 bases). Germline values: CDR1 MDHEN, CDR2 SYDVKM. V lost 8 bases and J 3 bases, leaving 14 bases between the germline ends. This CDR3 contains 13 residues.

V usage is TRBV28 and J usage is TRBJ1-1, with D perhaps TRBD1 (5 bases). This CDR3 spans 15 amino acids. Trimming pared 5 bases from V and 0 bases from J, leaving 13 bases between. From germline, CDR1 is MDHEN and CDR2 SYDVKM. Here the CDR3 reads CASSTSGPMNTEAFF. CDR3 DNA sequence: TGTGCCAGCAGTACCTCAGGGCCCATGAACACTGAAGCTTTCTTT.

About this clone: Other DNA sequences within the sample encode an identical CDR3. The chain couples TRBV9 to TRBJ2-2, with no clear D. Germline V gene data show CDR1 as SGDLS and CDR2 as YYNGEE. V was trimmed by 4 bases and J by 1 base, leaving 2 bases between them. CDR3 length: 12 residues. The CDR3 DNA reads TGTGCCAGCAGCTTGAACACCGGGGAGCTGTTTTTT. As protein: CASSLNTGELFF.

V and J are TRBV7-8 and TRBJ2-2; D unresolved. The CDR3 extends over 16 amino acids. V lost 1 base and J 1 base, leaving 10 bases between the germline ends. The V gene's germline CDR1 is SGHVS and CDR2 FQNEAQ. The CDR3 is CASSLVSVQNTGELFF. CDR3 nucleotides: TGTGCCAGCAGCTTAGTATCTGTCCAGAACACCGGGGAGCTGTTTTTT. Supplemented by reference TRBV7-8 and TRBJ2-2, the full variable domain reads GAGVSQSPRYKVAKRGQDVALRCDPISGHVSLFWYQQALGQGPEFLTYFQNEAQLDKSGLPSDRFFAERPEGSVSTLKIQRTQQEDSAVYLCASSLVSVQNTGELFFGEGSRLTVL.

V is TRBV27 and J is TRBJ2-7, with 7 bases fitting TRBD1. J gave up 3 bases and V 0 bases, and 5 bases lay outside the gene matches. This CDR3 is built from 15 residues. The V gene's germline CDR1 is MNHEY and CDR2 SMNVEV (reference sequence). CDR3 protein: CASSLSTGAGYEQYF. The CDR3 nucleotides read TGTGCCAGCAGTTTATCAACAGGGGCGGGCTACGAGCAGTACTTC.

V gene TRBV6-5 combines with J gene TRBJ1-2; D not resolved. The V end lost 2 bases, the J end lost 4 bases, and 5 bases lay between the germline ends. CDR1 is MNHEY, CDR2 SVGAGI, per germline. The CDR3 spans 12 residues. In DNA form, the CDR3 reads TGTGCCAGCAGTTACGGCATCTATGGCTACACCTTC. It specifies CASSYGIYGYTF.

The DNA of the CDR3 is TGTGCCAGCAGCTTCCTAAGTAGCGGCGATGAGCAGTTCTTC. Its protein is CASSFLSSGDEQFF. V gene TRBV7-3 combines with J gene TRBJ2-1; D is possibly TRBD2 (6 bases). CDR1 SGHTA and CDR2 FQGTGA come from the germline V gene. Trimming took off 3 bases at V and 8 bases at J, with 14 bases between the two ends. There are 14 residues in the CDR3.

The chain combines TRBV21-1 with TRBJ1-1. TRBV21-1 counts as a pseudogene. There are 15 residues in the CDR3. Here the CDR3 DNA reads TGTGCCAGCAGCAAGGCTAGTCGGCCCCATCCGACAGCTTTCTTT. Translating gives CASSKASRPHPTAFF.

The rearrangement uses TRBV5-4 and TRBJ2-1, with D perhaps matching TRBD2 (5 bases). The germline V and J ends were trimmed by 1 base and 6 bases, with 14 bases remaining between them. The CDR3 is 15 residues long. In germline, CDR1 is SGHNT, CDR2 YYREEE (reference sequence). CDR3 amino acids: CASSLNTLASNEQFF. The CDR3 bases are TGTGCCAGCAGCTTGAATACGTTAGCGTCCAATGAGCAGTTCTTC.

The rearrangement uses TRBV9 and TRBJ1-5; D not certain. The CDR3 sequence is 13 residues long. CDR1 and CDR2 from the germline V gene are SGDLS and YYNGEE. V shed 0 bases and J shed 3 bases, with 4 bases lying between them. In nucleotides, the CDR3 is TGTGCCAGCAGCGTAGGCTTCAATCAGCCCCAGCATTTT. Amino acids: CASSVGFNQPQHF.

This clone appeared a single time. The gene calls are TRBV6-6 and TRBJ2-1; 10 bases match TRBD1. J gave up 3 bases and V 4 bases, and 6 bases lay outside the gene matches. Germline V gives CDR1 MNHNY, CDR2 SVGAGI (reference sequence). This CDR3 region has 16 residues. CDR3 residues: CASSFSTGGDYNEQFF. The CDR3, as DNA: TGTGCCAGCAGTTTTTCGACAGGGGGCGACTACAATGAGCAGTTCTTC.

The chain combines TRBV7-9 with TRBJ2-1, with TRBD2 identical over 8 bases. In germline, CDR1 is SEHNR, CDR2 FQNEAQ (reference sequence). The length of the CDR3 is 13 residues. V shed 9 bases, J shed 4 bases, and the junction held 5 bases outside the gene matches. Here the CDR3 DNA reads TGTGCCAGTCAATCGGGGGGGTACAATGAGCAGTTCTTC. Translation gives CASQSGGYNEQFF. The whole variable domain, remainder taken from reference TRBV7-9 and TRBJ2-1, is DTGVSQNPRHKITKRGQNVTFRCDPISEHNRLYWYRQTLGQGPEFLTYFQNEAQLEKSRLLSDRFSAERPKGSFSTLEIQRTEQGDSAMYLCASQSGGYNEQFFGPGTRLTVL.

The CDR3 coding sequence is TGCGCCAGCAGCTTATTCCAAGAGACCCAGTACTTC. This encodes CASSLFQETQYF. V gene TRBV5-1 combines with J gene TRBJ2-5; D unresolved. Per germline, CDR1 SGHRS and CDR2 YFSETQ. Trimming pared 2 bases from V and 1 base from J, leaving 3 bases between. CDR3 length: 12 residues.

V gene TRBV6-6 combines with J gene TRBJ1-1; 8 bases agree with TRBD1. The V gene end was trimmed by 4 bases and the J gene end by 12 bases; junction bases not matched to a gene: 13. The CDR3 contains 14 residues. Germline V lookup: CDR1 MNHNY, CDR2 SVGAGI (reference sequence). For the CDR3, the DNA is TGTGCCAGCAGTTTCCTGGACAGGGTTAATGAGTCTTTCTTT. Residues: CASSFLDRVNESFF.

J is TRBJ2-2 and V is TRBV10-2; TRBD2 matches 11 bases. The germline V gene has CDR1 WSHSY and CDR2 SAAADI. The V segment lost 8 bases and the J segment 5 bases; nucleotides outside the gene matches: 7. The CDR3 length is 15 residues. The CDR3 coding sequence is TGCGCCAGCTACGGACTAGCGGGTCTTACCGGGGAGCTGTTTTTT. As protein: CASYGLAGLTGELFF.

The CDR3 bases are TGTGCCAGCAGTCCCTGGGGCGAGAGCGGGGGCGAACCTAGCACAGATACGCAGTATTTT. It translates to CASSPWGESGGEPSTDTQYF. The chain recombines TRBV28 with TRBJ2-3; the match to TRBD2 covers 8 bases. Germline assignment: CDR1 MDHEN and CDR2 SYDVKM. V dropped 5 bases and J dropped 0; count of bases not matched to a gene: 19. This CDR3 is built from 20 residues.

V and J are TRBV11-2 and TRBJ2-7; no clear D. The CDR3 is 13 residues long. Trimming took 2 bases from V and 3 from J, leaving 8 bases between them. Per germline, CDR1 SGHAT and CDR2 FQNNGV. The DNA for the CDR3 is TGTGCCAGCAGCTTAATAGGCGGCTACGAGCAGTACTTC. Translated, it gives CASSLIGGYEQYF. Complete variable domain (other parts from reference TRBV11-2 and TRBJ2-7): EAGVAQSPRYKIIEKRQSVAFWCNPISGHATLYWYQQILGQGPKLLIQFQNNGVVDDSQLPKDRFSAERLKGVDSTLKIQPAKLEDSAVYLCASSLIGGYEQYFGPGTRLTVT.

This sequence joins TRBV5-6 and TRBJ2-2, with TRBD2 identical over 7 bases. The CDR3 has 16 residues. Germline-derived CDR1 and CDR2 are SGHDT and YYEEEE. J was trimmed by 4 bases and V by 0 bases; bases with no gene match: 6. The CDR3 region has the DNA TGTGCCAGCAGCTTGGCGTCGGGGGGATCCACCGGGGAGCTGTTTTTT. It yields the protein CASSLASGGSTGELFF.

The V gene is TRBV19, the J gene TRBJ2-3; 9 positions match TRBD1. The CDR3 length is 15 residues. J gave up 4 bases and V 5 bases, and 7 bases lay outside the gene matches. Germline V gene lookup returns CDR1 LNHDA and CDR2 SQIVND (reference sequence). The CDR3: CASSEDRGRADTQYF. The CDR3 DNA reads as TGTGCCAGTAGTGAGGACAGGGGAAGGGCAGATACGCAGTATTTT.

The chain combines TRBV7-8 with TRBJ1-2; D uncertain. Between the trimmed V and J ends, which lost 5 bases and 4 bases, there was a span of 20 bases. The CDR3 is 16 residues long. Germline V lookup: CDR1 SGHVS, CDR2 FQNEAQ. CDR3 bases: TGTGCCAGCAGCGCCTACGGACTTACTTCCCCCTATGGCTACACCTTC. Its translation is CASSAYGLTSPYGYTF.

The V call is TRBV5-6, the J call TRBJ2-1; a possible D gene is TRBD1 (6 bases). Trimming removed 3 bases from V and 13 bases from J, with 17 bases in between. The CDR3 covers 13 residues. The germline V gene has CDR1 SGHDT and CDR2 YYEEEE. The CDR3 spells CASSWGLLKDQFF. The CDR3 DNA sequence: TGTGCCAGCAGCTGGGGGCTTCTTAAGGATCAGTTCTTC. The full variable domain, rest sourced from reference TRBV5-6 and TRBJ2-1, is DAGVTQSPTHLIKTRGQQVTLRCSPKSGHDTVSWYQQALGQGPQFIFQYYEEEERQRGNFPDRFSGHQFPNYSSELNVNALLLGDSALYLCASSWGLLKDQFFGPGTRLTVL.

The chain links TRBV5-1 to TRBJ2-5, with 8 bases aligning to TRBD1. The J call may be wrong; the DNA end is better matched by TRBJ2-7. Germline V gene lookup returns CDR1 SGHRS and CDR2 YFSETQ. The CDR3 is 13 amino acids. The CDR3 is CASSPRTGYEQYF. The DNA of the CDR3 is TGCGCCAGCAGCCCCCGGACAGGGTACGAGCAGTACTTC.

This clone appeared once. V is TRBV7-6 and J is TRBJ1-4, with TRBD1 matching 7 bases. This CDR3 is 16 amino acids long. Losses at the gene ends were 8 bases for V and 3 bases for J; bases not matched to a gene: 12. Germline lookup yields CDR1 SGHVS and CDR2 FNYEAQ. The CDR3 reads CASGGQEGVSNEKLFF. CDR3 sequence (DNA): TGTGCCAGCGGAGGACAGGAAGGTGTCTCTAATGAAAAACTGTTTTTT.

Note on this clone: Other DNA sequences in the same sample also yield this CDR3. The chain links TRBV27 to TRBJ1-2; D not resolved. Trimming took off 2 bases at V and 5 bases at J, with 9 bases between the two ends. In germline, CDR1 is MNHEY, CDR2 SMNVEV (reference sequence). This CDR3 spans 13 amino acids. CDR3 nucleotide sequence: TGTGCCAGCAGTTTAACTGGTGGTTATGGCTACACCTTC. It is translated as CASSLTGGYGYTF.